Each of the 30 T cell receptor beta chains below was sequenced from the same sample in a study of blood T cell repertoires in COVID-19. Assay: immunoSEQ multiplex PCR; the TCRdb copy retains only in-frame clones and omits some. The data show about 380,000 clones, around 87% seen once. Material for sequencing was PBMCs or T cells enriched from blood (not recorded which). The receptors here all came from a young man who had recovered from COVID-19.

J is TRBJ2-5 and V is TRBV12-3 or TRBV12-4; unclear D gene. This CDR3 contains 12 residues. Trimming took 6 bases from V and 3 from J, leaving 8 bases between them. As DNA, the CDR3 is TGTGCCAGCAGCTGCGAAAAAGAGACCCAGTACTTC. Translated: CASSCEKETQYF.

This clone appeared a single time. The rearrangement links TRBV29-1 to TRBJ2-7; tentatively, D is TRBD2 (6 bases). Germline V gene lookup returns CDR1 SQVTM and CDR2 ANQGSEA. V lost 7 bases and J 6 bases, leaving 19 bases between the germline ends. The length of the CDR3 is 13 residues. In DNA form, the CDR3 reads TGCAGCGCCATCGAGAGGGGACTCAGCGAGCAGTACTTC. Translation: CSAIERGLSEQYF.

The gene calls are TRBV25-1 and TRBJ2-3; the D gene is possibly TRBD1 (6 bases). The V gene lost 4 bases and the J gene lost 1 base, with 9 bases spanning the gap. The CDR3 length is 14 residues. The germline V gene has CDR1 MGHDK and CDR2 SYGVNS. The CDR3 region has the DNA TGTGCCAGCAGTGGAAACAGGGGCACAGATACGCAGTATTTT. Its protein product is CASSGNRGTDTQYF.

V gene TRBV12-3 or TRBV12-4 combines with J gene TRBJ1-1; maybe TRBD1 (5 bases). This CDR3 region has 12 residues. V lost 3 bases, J lost 5 bases, and 7 bases lay in between. CDR3 residues: CASSFGGTEAFF. The DNA of the CDR3 is TGTGCCAGCAGTTTCGGGGGGACTGAAGCTTTCTTT.

This clone was seen only once. This chain connects TRBV7-9 to TRBJ1-4, with D perhaps matching TRBD1 (5 bases). Germline V gene lookup returns CDR1 SEHNR and CDR2 FQNEAQ (reference sequence). V was cut by 4 bases and J by 8 bases, with 23 bases left in between. The CDR3 runs 17 residues. The CDR3 spells CASSSDHGGGGWEKLFF. The CDR3 DNA reads as TGTGCCAGCAGCTCAGACCATGGCGGGGGTGGATGGGAAAAACTGTTTTTT.

This chain connects TRBV6-2 or TRBV6-3 to TRBJ2-1, with D perhaps matching TRBD2 (5 bases). The CDR3 has 14 amino acids. Trimming cost V 6 bases and J 7 bases, with 16 bases left between them. Germline CDR1 reads MNHEY; CDR2 reads SVGEGT. The CDR3 region is CASRPELVFNEQFF. The CDR3 region has the DNA TGTGCCAGCAGACCTGAACTAGTATTTAATGAGCAGTTCTTC.

V and J are TRBV11-2 and TRBJ1-1; TRBD1 is a possible D gene (6 bases). Germline loops: CDR1 SGHAT, CDR2 FQNNGV. CDR3 length: 13 residues. V dropped 3 bases and J dropped 7 bases, with 12 bases sitting between them. For the CDR3, the DNA is TGTGCCAGCAGCTTCCAAGGACAGCGTGAAGCTTTCTTT. Its translation is CASSFQGQREAFF.

This sequence joins TRBV10-1 and TRBJ2-1, with 11 positions matching TRBD2. CDR3 length: 15 residues. The ends lost 6 bases at V and 2 bases at J; junction bases unmatched: 3. The V gene's germline CDR1 is WNHNN and CDR2 SYGVQD (reference sequence). The CDR3, as DNA: TGCGCCAGCAGCGAACTAGCGGGGGCCTACAATGAGCAGTTCTTC. Its protein product is CASSELAGAYNEQFF.

The V gene is TRBV12-5, the J gene TRBJ1-2, with TRBD1 as a possible D gene (5 bases). The CDR3 covers 13 residues. Trimming took off 7 bases at V and 4 bases at J, with 13 bases between the two ends. The germline V gene has CDR1 LGHNT and CDR2 FRNRAP. CDR3 protein: CASVPSGGYGYTF. CDR3 DNA: TGTGCTAGTGTCCCATCGGGGGGCTATGGCTACACCTTC.

The genes are TRBV6-1 and TRBJ2-2; D unresolved. Germline V gives CDR1 MNHNS, CDR2 SASEGT. V was pared by 2 bases and J by 2 bases, with 12 bases between. This CDR3 is built from 16 residues. The CDR3 spells CASSELGHTNTGELFF. The CDR3 DNA is TGTGCCAGCAGTGAATTGGGCCACACAAACACCGGGGAGCTGTTTTTT.

The chain employs TRBV10-3 and TRBJ1-6; D uncertain. Between the trimmed V and J ends, which lost 10 bases and 5 bases, there was a span of 18 bases. This CDR3 is 15 amino acids long. CDR1 is ENHRY, CDR2 SYGVKD, per germline. CDR3 coding DNA: TGTGCCACAAGAGGCTCGCCCTACGATAATTCACCCCTCCACTTT. Amino acids: CATRGSPYDNSPLHF.

The gene calls are TRBV15 and TRBJ1-1; D remains ambiguous. Germline V CDR1 and CDR2: LNHNV, YYDKDF (reference sequence). This CDR3 contains 15 residues. The V end was cut by 0 bases, the J end by 4 bases, with 12 bases between. The CDR3: CATSREVGLSTEAFF. The CDR3 nucleotides are TGTGCCACCAGCAGAGAGGTAGGACTAAGCACTGAAGCTTTCTTT.

The chain is built from TRBV5-4 and TRBJ1-1; D possibly corresponds to TRBD1 (5 bases). Trimming removed 3 bases from V and 1 base from J, with 16 bases in between. The CDR3 is made up of 16 amino acids. The germline CDR1 and CDR2 sequences are SGHNT and YYREEE (reference sequence). The chain's CDR3 is CASSSATTDRNTEAFF. The CDR3 DNA sequence: TGTGCCAGCAGCTCGGCAACGACAGATAGGAACACTGAAGCTTTCTTT.

V is TRBV7-2 and J is TRBJ1-5; 8 bases line up with TRBD1. Losses at the gene ends were 0 bases for V and 9 bases for J; bases not matched to a gene: 16. Germline CDR1 reads SGHTA; CDR2 reads FQGNSA. The CDR3 has 18 amino acids. In nucleotides, the CDR3 is TGTGCCAGCAGCTTAGCGCTGGGGACAGGAGTCCCCTTTGGGCCCCAGCATTTT. This translates into CASSLALGTGVPFGPQHF. Combining the CDR3 with reference TRBV7-2 and TRBJ1-5 gives the whole variable domain GAGVSQSPSNKVTEKGKDVELRCDPISGHTALYWYRQSLGQGLEFLIYFQGNSAPDKSGLPSDRFSAERTGGSVSTLTIQRTQQEDSAVYLCASSLALGTGVPFGPQHFGDGTRLSIL.

The chain has TRBV7-2 and TRBJ2-7; D not certain. This CDR3 comprises 11 residues. Trimming shortened V by 5 bases and J by 8 bases, and 10 bases separated the two germline ends. Per the germline V gene, CDR1 is SGHTA and CDR2 is FQGNSA. The CDR3 spells CASSVTTKQYF. CDR3 sequence (DNA): TGTGCCAGCAGCGTAACTACTAAGCAGTACTTC.

The gene calls are TRBV11-2 and TRBJ2-7; 10 bases map to TRBD1. V lost 6 bases to trimming and J lost 5 bases; unmatched junction nucleotides: 7. The CDR3 consists of 14 residues. In germline, CDR1 is SGHAT, CDR2 FQNNGV. CDR3 residues: CASRQSTGGNEQYF. For the CDR3, the DNA is TGTGCCAGCAGACAATCGACAGGGGGCAACGAGCAGTACTTC.

The rearrangement links TRBV18 to TRBJ2-5; 8 nucleotides align to TRBD1. V was pared by 5 bases and J by 4 bases, with 3 bases of the junction left unmatched. The CDR3 length is 13 residues. Germline CDR1 reads KGHSH; CDR2 reads LQKENI. This CDR3 reads CASSRQGPETQYF. CDR3 DNA sequence: TGTGCCAGCTCAAGACAGGGGCCAGAGACCCAGTACTTC.

The rearrangement joins TRBV5-4 to TRBJ2-1, with D possibly matching TRBD2 (5 bases). This CDR3 has 16 residues. V lost 0 bases, J lost 0 bases, and 10 bases lay in between. From germline, CDR1 is SGHNT and CDR2 YYREEE (reference sequence). For the CDR3, the DNA is TGTGCCAGCAGCTTGGGCGGTAGCGTCTCCTACAATGAGCAGTTCTTC. Residues: CASSLGGSVSYNEQFF.

V usage is TRBV18 and J usage is TRBJ1-3; D gene ambiguous. This CDR3 comprises 17 residues. V lost 3 bases and J lost 1, with 16 bases in between. Germline CDR1 KGHSH, CDR2 LQKENI. CDR3 protein: CASSPTSRAGSGNTIYF. The CDR3, as DNA: TGTGCCAGCTCACCTACGTCGAGGGCGGGTTCTGGAAACACCATATATTTT.

The chain carries TRBV10-3 and TRBJ2-7; D is uncertain. Per germline, CDR1 ENHRY and CDR2 SYGVKD. The CDR3 length is 14 residues. The V end lost 6 bases, the J end lost 1 base, and 13 bases lay between the germline ends. The DNA of the CDR3 is TGTGCCATCAGCCCGAGCGACGGTTCCTACGAGCAGTACTTC. This codes for CAISPSDGSYEQYF.

The rearrangement joins TRBV7-2 to TRBJ1-6; D perhaps matches TRBD1 (6 bases). CDR3 length: 16 residues. Trimming stripped 1 base from V and 5 bases from J, with 12 bases between. Germline CDR1 is SGHTA and CDR2 is FQGNSA. The CDR3 sequence is CASSLDRANDNSPLHF. The CDR3 DNA sequence: TGTGCCAGCAGCTTAGACAGGGCGAACGATAATTCACCCCTCCACTTT.

The chain is built from TRBV5-5 and TRBJ1-2; D perhaps matches TRBD1 (6 bases). Trimming removed 2 bases from V and 5 bases from J, with 13 bases in between. The CDR3 has 14 residues. Per germline, CDR1 SGHKS and CDR2 YYEKEE (reference sequence). This chain's CDR3 is CASSLTGTEYGYTF. For the CDR3, the DNA is TGTGCCAGCAGCTTAACAGGGACGGAGTATGGCTACACCTTC.

The chain is built from TRBV5-6 and TRBJ1-2; D not certain. The germline V and J ends were trimmed by 4 bases and 0 bases, with 10 bases remaining between them. The V gene's germline CDR1 is SGHDT and CDR2 YYEEEE. CDR3 length: 14 residues. The CDR3 region has the DNA TGTGCCAGCAGCCCTCTGGCAGCTAACTATGGCTACACCTTC. Translation gives CASSPLAANYGYTF.

V usage is TRBV12-3 or TRBV12-4 and J usage is TRBJ2-7; maybe TRBD1 (5 bases). Trimming stripped 4 bases from V and 5 bases from J, with 12 bases between. The CDR3 length is 13 residues. CDR3 nucleotides: TGTGCCAGCAGTTCGACAGTGGCCCACGAGCAGTACTTC. It codes for CASSSTVAHEQYF.

This chain joins TRBV19 and TRBJ1-3, with 7 bases matching TRBD1. Looked up from germline, CDR1 is LNHDA and CDR2 is SQIVND (reference sequence). Trimming took 4 bases from V and 4 from J; bases not matched to a gene: 7. CDR3 size: 15 residues. CDR3 nucleotide sequence: TGTGCCAGTAGTACCTTGACAGGGTCCGGAAACACCATATATTTT. Translating gives CASSTLTGSGNTIYF.

The rearrangement links TRBV30 to TRBJ2-7; 12 bases agree with TRBD1. CDR3 length equals 15 residues. Germline values: CDR1 GTSNPN, CDR2 SVGIG (reference sequence). V trimming: 2 bases; J trimming: 5 bases; junction bases outside the gene matches: 7. CDR3 sequence: CAWSLWGQGAHEQYF. The CDR3 DNA is TGTGCCTGGAGTCTTTGGGGACAGGGGGCCCACGAGCAGTACTTC. Based on the CDR3 plus reference TRBV30 and TRBJ2-7, the full variable domain is SQTIHQWPATLVQPVGSPLSLECTVEGTSNPNLYWYRQAAGRGLQLLFYSVGIGQISSEVPQNLSASRPQDRQFILSSKKLLLSDSGFYLCAWSLWGQGAHEQYFGPGTRLTVT.

This rearrangement joins TRBV4-3 to TRBJ1-2; maybe TRBD1 (6 bases). V was trimmed by 0 bases and J by 7 bases, leaving 12 bases between them. The CDR3 is 14 amino acids. Germline values: CDR1 LGHNA, CDR2 YSLEER. The CDR3 spells CASSQELGASGYTF. Here the CDR3 DNA reads TGCGCCAGCAGCCAAGAATTGGGGGCAAGTGGCTACACCTTC.

CDR3 sequence reads: CAISLHQGTEAFF. The CDR3 DNA reads as TGTGCCATCAGTCTTCACCAGGGAACTGAAGCTTTCTTT. The J gene is TRBJ1-1, the V gene TRBV10-3; TRBD1 might be the D (5 bases). Germline CDR1 is ENHRY and CDR2 is SYGVKD. The CDR3 is 13 amino acids. Trimming took off 5 bases at V and 5 bases at J, with 12 bases between the two ends.

A single count supports this clone. This CDR3 is CASSLSIPPGVHNSPLHF. The DNA for the CDR3 is TGTGCCAGCAGTTTATCTATACCTCCAGGGGTACATAATTCACCCCTCCACTTT. The chain recombines TRBV27 with TRBJ1-6; D is possibly TRBD1 (6 bases). Germline CDR1 is MNHEY and CDR2 is SMNVEV (reference sequence). V was pared by 0 bases and J by 5 bases, with 17 bases between. The CDR3 spans 18 residues.

The chain joins TRBV4-1 to TRBJ2-7, with 10 bases lining up with TRBD1. The CDR3 is 14 amino acids. J was trimmed by 4 bases and V by 1 base; bases with no gene match: 1. Per the germline V gene, CDR1 is MGHRA and CDR2 is YSYEKL. For the CDR3, the DNA is TGCGCCAGCAGCCAAGGACAGGGGGCTTACGAGCAGTACTTC. Its protein product is CASSQGQGAYEQYF.